The 18 T cell receptor beta chains in this list originate from one sample, sequenced in a study of CD8 T cells in Susac syndrome. Random hexamers were used to reverse transcribe 0.5 to 1 ug of RNA. In TCRdb, the immunoSEQ multiplex PCR reads were re-called with MiXCR into one record per CDR3 protein. The top ten hold about 0.1% of the sample, which has roughly 200,000 distinct CDR3 sequences, approximately 93% seen once. Sequenced sample: CD4+ T cells from PBMCs. The receptors derive from a human donor in good health.

The CDR3 bases are TGTGCCAGCAGCGTAGAGGAATACGGCTACACCTTC. Its translation is CASSVEEYGYTF. The genes are TRBV9 and TRBJ1-2; D remains ambiguous. V lost 0 bases and J 8 bases, leaving 8 bases between the germline ends. Germline CDR1 reads SGDLS; CDR2 reads YYNGEE. This CDR3 is built from 12 residues.

With respect to this clonotype: A read error may account for a junction end that differs from germline. The CDR3 bases are TGTGCCAGCCCCAATAGCGGGGGTTTAGTGGATACGCAGTTTTTT. Encoded protein: CASPNSGGLVDTQFF. The chain links TRBV7-2 to TRBJ2-3; 9 bases line up with TRBD2. The CDR3 loop spans 15 amino acids. Germline loops: CDR1 SGHTA, CDR2 FQGNSA.

This sequence joins TRBV19 and TRBJ2-3, with 7 bases matching TRBD1. CDR1 and CDR2 from the germline V gene are LNHDA and SQIVND (reference sequence). The CDR3 runs to 14 residues. Trimming cost V 5 bases and J 4 bases; bases outside gene matches: 6. CDR3 protein: CASSPRQGADTQYF. CDR3 in DNA: TGTGCCAGTAGTCCTCGACAGGGCGCAGATACGCAGTATTTT. Full variable domain (outside the CDR3, taken from reference TRBV19 and TRBJ2-3): DGGITQSPKYLFRKEGQNVTLSCEQNLNHDAMYWYRQDPGQGLRLIYYSQIVNDFQKGDIAEGYSVSREKKESFPLTVTSAQKNPTAFYLCASSPRQGADTQYFGPGTRLTVL.

The rearrangement uses TRBV12-3 or TRBV12-4 and TRBJ1-1; no firm D call. This CDR3 has 16 residues. Trimming took 4 bases from V and 3 from J, leaving 18 bases between them. The CDR3 DNA reads TGTGCCAGCAGTTCAATCCGGGTACCGGTTGACACTGAAGCTTTCTTT. It is translated as CASSSIRVPVDTEAFF.

This chain links TRBV7-2 with TRBJ2-1, with D unresolved. The CDR3 runs 11 residues. Trimming pared 4 bases from V and 13 bases from J, leaving 11 bases between. Per germline, CDR1 SGHTA and CDR2 FQGNSA. The CDR3 region has the DNA TGTGCCAGCAGCTCCTCCCTCAATCAGTTCTTC. Its translation is CASSSSLNQFF.

The rearrangement joins TRBV4-3 to TRBJ1-1; a weak D match, TRBD1 (5 bases). Per germline, CDR1 LGHNA and CDR2 YSLEER. Trimming cost V 2 bases and J 2 bases, with 12 bases left between them. The CDR3 is 15 amino acids. The CDR3 DNA follows: TGCGCCAGCAGCCAATCCAGGGTTCCCAACACTGAAGCTTTCTTT. This encodes CASSQSRVPNTEAFF.

This clonotype was seen a single time. The chain is built from TRBV27 and TRBJ2-1, with 9 bases aligning to TRBD1. J gave up 7 bases and V 2 bases, and 6 bases lay outside the gene matches. The CDR3 length is 15 residues. The germline V gene has CDR1 MNHEY and CDR2 SMNVEV (reference sequence). CDR3: CASSLTGGAWNEQFF. The DNA of the CDR3 is TGTGCCAGCAGTTTAACAGGGGGCGCGTGGAATGAGCAGTTCTTC.

The chain recombines TRBV3-1 with TRBJ1-2; no clear D. Deletions cut 1 base from V and 8 bases from J, with 8 bases between. This CDR3 contains 12 residues. Germline V lookup: CDR1 LGHDT, CDR2 YNNKEL (reference sequence). DNA of the CDR3: TGTGCCAGCAGCCAAGTGACGGAGGGCTACACCTTC. Its translation is CASSQVTEGYTF.

The V call is TRBV20-1, the J call TRBJ2-5; D is unclear. V was clipped by 3 bases and J by 2 bases, with 13 bases between them. The germline gives CDR1 DFQATT, CDR2 SNEGSKA (reference sequence). The CDR3 has 14 amino acids. The CDR3 loop reads CSASPARNQETQYF. CDR3 DNA: TGCAGTGCTAGTCCCGCCCGGAATCAAGAGACCCAGTACTTC.

The chain recombines TRBV15 with TRBJ1-2; D ambiguous. Germline V gene data show CDR1 as LNHNV and CDR2 as YYDKDF (reference sequence). The V and J ends lost 7 bases and 6 bases respectively, with 15 bases between them. CDR3 length equals 13 residues. In DNA form, the CDR3 reads TGTGCCACCACCTCCCCCTTTAAGGATGGCTACACCTTC. Its protein product is CATTSPFKDGYTF.

V gene TRBV3-1 combines with J gene TRBJ1-2; TRBD1 might be the D (6 bases). Germline values: CDR1 LGHDT, CDR2 YNNKEL (reference sequence). CDR3 length equals 15 residues. Trimming shortened V by 2 bases and J by 4 bases, and 14 bases separated the two germline ends. The CDR3 reads CASSQREGDSYGYTF. CDR3 in DNA: TGTGCCAGCAGCCAACGGGAGGGGGATTCCTATGGCTACACCTTC.

The chain employs TRBV6-5 and TRBJ1-1; 8 bases match TRBD1. Germline loops: CDR1 MNHEY, CDR2 SVGAGI. V dropped 2 bases and J dropped 0; count of bases not matched to a gene: 5. The CDR3 has 16 residues. In nucleotides, the CDR3 is TGTGCCAGCAGTTACCGGGCAGGGGGCCTGAACACTGAAGCTTTCTTT. As protein: CASSYRAGGLNTEAFF.

The chain employs TRBV4-3 and TRBJ1-2; 7 nucleotides agree with TRBD1. V shed 2 bases, J shed 7 bases, and the junction held 4 bases outside the gene matches. Germline CDR1 LGHNA, CDR2 YSLEER. This CDR3 is built from 13 residues. The CDR3 DNA is TGCGCCAGCAGCCAAAAGGGGGCGGCTGGCTACACCTTC. It specifies CASSQKGAAGYTF.

The chain combines TRBV20-1 with TRBJ2-7; D is ambiguous. The germline V and J ends were trimmed by 0 bases and 1 base, with 13 bases remaining between them. CDR1 and CDR2 (germline): DFQATT, SNEGSKA (reference sequence). The CDR3 spans 15 residues. The CDR3 sequence: CSARDVRFFSYEQYF. CDR3 sequence (DNA): TGCAGTGCTAGAGACGTACGCTTCTTTTCCTACGAGCAGTACTTC.

This chain connects TRBV27 to TRBJ1-2; 7 bases agree with TRBD1. Germline CDR1 and CDR2: MNHEY and SMNVEV (reference sequence). V shed 5 bases, J shed 6 bases, and the junction held 12 bases outside the gene matches. This CDR3 spans 15 amino acids. CDR3: CASSTYRQGGNGYTF. CDR3 bases: TGTGCCAGCAGTACCTACCGGCAGGGGGGTAATGGCTACACCTTC.

This chain joins TRBV7-9 and TRBJ2-5, with 11 bases identical to TRBD2. The CDR3 runs to 16 residues. Germline CDR1 and CDR2: SEHNR and FQNEAQ (reference sequence). The J segment lost 4 bases and the V segment lost 5 bases, leaving 9 bases of the junction unmatched. The CDR3 DNA reads TGTGCCAGCAGCGCCCTTACCGGGACTAGCGGAGAGACCCAGTACTTC. The encoded protein is CASSALTGTSGETQYF.

The CDR3 nucleotides are TGTGCCAGTAAGGAGGCGGGGGGATTCACCGGGGAGCTGTTTTTT. The encoded protein is CASKEAGGFTGELFF. This chain joins TRBV19 and TRBJ2-2, with 8 bases identical to TRBD2. Germline trimming cut 7 bases from V and 4 bases from J; bases unmatched to any gene: 8. The V gene's germline CDR1 is LNHDA and CDR2 SQIVND (reference sequence). The CDR3 runs 15 residues.

The rearrangement links TRBV30 to TRBJ2-3; 11 bases agree with TRBD1. The germline V gene has CDR1 GTSNPN and CDR2 SVGIG (reference sequence). V lost 2 bases, J lost 7 bases, and 8 bases stayed unmatched. This CDR3 spans 15 amino acids. As DNA, the CDR3 is TGTGCCTGGAGTCCCGGGACAGGGGGTCGAAATACGCAGTATTTT. This gives the protein CAWSPGTGGRNTQYF. Supplemented by reference TRBV30 and TRBJ2-3, the full variable domain reads SQTIHQWPATLVQPVGSPLSLECTVEGTSNPNLYWYRQAAGRGLQLLFYSVGIGQISSEVPQNLSASRPQDRQFILSSKKLLLSDSGFYLCAWSPGTGGRNTQYFGPGTRLTVL.